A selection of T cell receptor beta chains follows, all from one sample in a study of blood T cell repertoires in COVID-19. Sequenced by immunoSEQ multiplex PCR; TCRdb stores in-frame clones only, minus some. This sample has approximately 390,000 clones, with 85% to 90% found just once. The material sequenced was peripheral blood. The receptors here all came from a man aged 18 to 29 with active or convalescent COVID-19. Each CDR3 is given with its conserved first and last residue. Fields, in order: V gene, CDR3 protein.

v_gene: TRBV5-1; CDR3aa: CASSLGLAGGGETQYF
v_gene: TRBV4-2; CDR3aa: CASSQGGRDGYTF
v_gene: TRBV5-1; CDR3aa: CAGRQGLNTEAFF
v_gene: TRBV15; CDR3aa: CATKIRDRDTEAFF
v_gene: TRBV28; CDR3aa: CASSPNERDRGRFQYF
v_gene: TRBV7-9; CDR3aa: CASSLGASTGYTF
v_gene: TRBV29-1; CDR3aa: CSVERQGGEQYF
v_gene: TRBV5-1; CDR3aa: CASRNERGTVVAFF
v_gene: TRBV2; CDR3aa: CAIGQHNSPLHF
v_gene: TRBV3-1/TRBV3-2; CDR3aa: CASSRLLAGEQYF
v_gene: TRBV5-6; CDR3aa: CASSLLQGNEQFF
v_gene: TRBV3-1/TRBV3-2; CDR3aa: CASSQVLASGTTDTQYF
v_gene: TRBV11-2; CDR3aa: CASSADLRATEAFF
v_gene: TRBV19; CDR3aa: CASSQRGTLESNEQFF
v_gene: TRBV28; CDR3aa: CASSSTGPFNQPQHF
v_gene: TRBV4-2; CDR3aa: CASSQDPGGPPDTQYF
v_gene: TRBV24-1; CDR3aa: CATSEGGTGAAVQYF
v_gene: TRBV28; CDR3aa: CASSPGQSRSGNTIYF
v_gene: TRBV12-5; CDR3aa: CASGSGGSNQPQHF
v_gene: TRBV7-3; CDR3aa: CASSLGDRDEETQYF
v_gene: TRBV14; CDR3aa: CASSQLTGFGNTGELFF
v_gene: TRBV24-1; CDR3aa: CATEELMGHSYNEQFF
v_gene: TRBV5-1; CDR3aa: CASSLEPHSTSGRTYEQYF
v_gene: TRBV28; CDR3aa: CASSPGGSRQPQHF
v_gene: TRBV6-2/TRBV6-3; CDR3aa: CASSYSFRGTYEQYF
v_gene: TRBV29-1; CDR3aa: CSVGLAVHNEQFF
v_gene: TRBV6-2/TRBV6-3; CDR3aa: CASSNQGGQYEQYF
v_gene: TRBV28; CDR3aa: CASSFEEGAADEKLFF
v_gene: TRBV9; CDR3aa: CASSVAGGDTEAFF
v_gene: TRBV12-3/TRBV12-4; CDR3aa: CASSGQGSGYTF
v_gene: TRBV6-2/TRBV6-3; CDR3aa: CASSPMRGGQYNEQFF
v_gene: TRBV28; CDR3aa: CASRPRQGPDTQYF
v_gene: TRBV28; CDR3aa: CASTPPGQGFYEQYF
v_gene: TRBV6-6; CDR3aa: CALIGTGNTEAFF
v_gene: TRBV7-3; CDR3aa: CASSPGGGGWNEQFF
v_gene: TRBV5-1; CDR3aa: CASSGTGQSGYTF
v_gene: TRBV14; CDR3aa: CASSQGAGITGELFF
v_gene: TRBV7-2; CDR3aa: CASQAFSYNEQFF